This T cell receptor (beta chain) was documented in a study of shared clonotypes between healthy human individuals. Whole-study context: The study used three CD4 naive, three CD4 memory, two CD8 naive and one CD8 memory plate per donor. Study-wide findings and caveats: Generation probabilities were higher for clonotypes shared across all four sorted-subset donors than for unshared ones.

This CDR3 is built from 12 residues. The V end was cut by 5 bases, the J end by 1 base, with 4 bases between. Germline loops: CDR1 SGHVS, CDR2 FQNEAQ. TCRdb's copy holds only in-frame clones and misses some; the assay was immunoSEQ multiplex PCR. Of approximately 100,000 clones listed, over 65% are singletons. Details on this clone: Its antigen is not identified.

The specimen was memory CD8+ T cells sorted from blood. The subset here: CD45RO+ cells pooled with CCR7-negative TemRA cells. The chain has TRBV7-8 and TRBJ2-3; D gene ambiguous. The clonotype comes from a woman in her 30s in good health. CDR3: CASSPGTDTQYF. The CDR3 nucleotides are TGTGCCAGCAGCCCGGGCACAGATACGCAGTATTTT.